The 19 T cell receptor beta chains below were found in one sample sequenced in a study of shared clonotypes between healthy human individuals. The assay was immunoSEQ multiplex PCR, and TCRdb's table has in-frame clones only and misses some. This sample carries about 1.1 million clones, roughly 77% of them seen once, and the ten largest clones take about 0.89%. The sequenced sample consisted of memory CD4+ T cells from PBMCs. Specified subset: CD45RA-negative fraction. The receptors were sampled from a man between 18 and 35 years old in good health. Some clones in this sample may be carry-over from other donors' samples.

The chain is built from TRBV7-2 and TRBJ2-7, with D uncertain. From germline, CDR1 is SGHTA and CDR2 FQGNSA. CDR3 size: 11 residues. Trimming took off 0 bases at V and 5 bases at J, with 2 bases between the two ends. CDR3 sequence reads: CASSLAHEQYF. DNA of the CDR3: TGTGCCAGCAGCTTAGCCCACGAGCAGTACTTC.

The gene calls are TRBV7-7 and TRBJ2-5; 9 bases are shared with TRBD1. Germline assignment: CDR1 SSHAT and CDR2 FNYEAQ (reference sequence). The CDR3 is 14 residues long. Losses at the gene ends were 5 bases for V and 3 bases for J; bases not matched to a gene: 4. The DNA of the CDR3 is TGTGCCAGCAGCAGCTGGACAGGGGAAGAGACCCAGTACTTC. Its protein is CASSSWTGEETQYF.

V is TRBV5-1 and J is TRBJ1-4; D may be TRBD1 (6 bases). The V end lost 7 bases, the J end lost 0 bases, and 16 bases lay between the germline ends. The CDR3 extends over 16 amino acids. Germline-derived CDR1 and CDR2 are SGHRS and YFSETQ. The CDR3 sequence is CASSPQGHATNEKLFF. The CDR3 region has the DNA TGCGCCAGCTCTCCCCAGGGGCATGCAACTAATGAAAAACTGTTTTTT.

For this clone: This CDR3 is also generated by other DNA sequences in the sample. The chain is built from TRBV7-9 and TRBJ1-2; D perhaps matches TRBD1 (6 bases). Germline lookup yields CDR1 SEHNR and CDR2 FQNEAQ (reference sequence). The CDR3 has 14 amino acids. The V gene lost 5 bases and the J gene lost 0 bases, with 10 bases spanning the gap. The CDR3 sequence: CASSLRGSNYGYTF. The DNA of the CDR3 is TGTGCCAGCAGCCTAAGGGGGTCTAACTATGGCTACACCTTC.

There are a few counts of this clone. In the same sample, other DNA sequences code for this CDR3. The V gene is TRBV28, the J gene TRBJ2-2; the match to TRBD1 covers 9 bases. CDR3 length equals 13 residues. The germline CDR1 and CDR2 sequences are MDHEN and SYDVKM. Trimming removed 6 bases from V and 4 bases from J; junction bases left unmatched: 0. For the CDR3, the DNA is TGTGCCAGCAGGACAGGGGGCACCGGGGAGCTGTTTTTT. This encodes CASRTGGTGELFF.

This clone was counted ten times or more. The V and J genes are TRBV19 and TRBJ2-5; a weak D match, TRBD2 (5 bases). In germline, CDR1 is LNHDA, CDR2 SQIVND (reference sequence). This CDR3 contains 14 residues. V gave up 7 bases and J gave up 5 bases, with 17 bases separating them. The CDR3 loop is CASKDNGGGETQYF. The DNA for the CDR3 is TGTGCCAGTAAGGATAACGGCGGCGGGGAGACCCAGTACTTC.

V is TRBV5-1 and J is TRBJ2-2, with D uncertain. This CDR3 comprises 13 residues. In germline, CDR1 is SGHRS, CDR2 YFSETQ. V lost 3 bases to trimming and J lost 4 bases, with 7 bases between them. Here the CDR3 reads CASSYGVTGELFF. CDR3 in DNA: TGCGCCAGCAGCTATGGGGTCACCGGGGAGCTGTTTTTT.

About this clone itself: Other nucleotide sequences in the sample specify the same CDR3. The chain uses TRBV18 and TRBJ1-2; D might be TRBD1 (6 bases). The CDR3 has 14 residues. CDR1 KGHSH and CDR2 LQKENI come from the germline V gene. The ends were cut back, 0 bases at V and 4 bases at J, with 9 bases in the middle. The CDR3 reads CASSPPTQGYGYTF. The DNA for the CDR3 is TGTGCCAGCTCACCACCGACACAGGGCTATGGCTACACCTTC.

The CDR3 loop is CASRTTPGLPEDTQYF. In DNA, the CDR3 is TGTGCCAGTAGAACGACCCCGGGCCTACCTGAGGATACGCAGTATTTT. The chain recombines TRBV19 with TRBJ2-3; unclear D gene. The CDR3 consists of 16 residues. V was clipped by 6 bases and J by 6 bases, with 22 bases between them. Looked up from germline, CDR1 is LNHDA and CDR2 is SQIVND (reference sequence).

The CDR3 DNA is TGTGCCAGCAGTGAGGGACTAGCGGGAGGGGGTTATACGCAGTATTTT. This gives the protein CASSEGLAGGGYTQYF. The rearrangement uses TRBV2 and TRBJ2-3, with TRBD2 identical over 16 bases. From germline, CDR1 is SNHLY and CDR2 FYNNEI. This CDR3 is 16 amino acids long. Trimming removed 3 bases from V and 7 bases from J; junction bases left unmatched: 4. The full variable domain, with the rest looked up from reference TRBV2 and TRBJ2-3, is EPEVTQTPSHQVTQMGQEVILRCVPISNHLYFYWYRQILGQKVEFLVSFYNNEISEKSEIFDDQFSVERPDGSNFTLKIRSTKLEDSAMYFCASSEGLAGGGYTQYFGPGTRLTVL.

The gene calls are TRBV15 and TRBJ2-3, with 11 bases matching TRBD1. The trim removed 6 bases at V and 3 bases at J, leaving 8 bases unmatched. This CDR3 is built from 16 residues. The germline V gene has CDR1 LNHNV and CDR2 YYDKDF (reference sequence). The CDR3 sequence is CATSSWTGGRTDTQYF. The CDR3 DNA is TGTGCCACCAGTTCCTGGACAGGGGGCAGGACAGATACGCAGTATTTT.

The J gene is TRBJ2-7, the V gene TRBV28; 12 nucleotides line up with TRBD2. The germline V gene has CDR1 MDHEN and CDR2 SYDVKM. The CDR3 consists of 14 residues. V shed 6 bases and J 4 bases; nucleotides not matched to a gene: 4. CDR3 DNA: TGTGCCAGCAGAAGACTAGCGGGAGTTTACGAGCAGTACTTC. This sequence encodes CASRRLAGVYEQYF.

The chain uses TRBV18 and TRBJ1-4; maybe TRBD1 (6 bases). Germline lookup yields CDR1 KGHSH and CDR2 LQKENI. The CDR3 spans 15 residues. Trimming took off 3 bases at V and 9 bases at J, with 17 bases between the two ends. The CDR3 sequence is CASSPPTAGTKKLFF. The CDR3, as DNA: TGTGCCAGCTCACCTCCTACGGCCGGGACAAAAAAACTGTTTTTT.

The gene calls are TRBV7-2 and TRBJ2-5; the D call may be TRBD1 or TRBD2 (5 bases each). The CDR3 extends over 16 amino acids. V lost 5 bases and J lost 2, with 18 bases in between. Germline CDR1 is SGHTA and CDR2 is FQGNSA. The CDR3 here is CASSPGWGRTQETQYF. The CDR3 nucleotides are TGTGCCAGCAGCCCGGGGTGGGGCAGGACTCAAGAGACCCAGTACTTC. The full variable domain, in which reference TRBV7-2 and TRBJ2-5 provide the parts outside the CDR3, is GAGVSQSPSNKVTEKGKDVELRCDPISGHTALYWYRQSLGQGLEFLIYFQGNSAPDKSGLPSDRFSAERTGGSVSTLTIQRTQQEDSAVYLCASSPGWGRTQETQYFGPGTRLLVL.

The CDR3 is CASSQRRTAEAFF. In DNA form, the CDR3 reads TGTGCCAGCAGTCAACGTCGGACGGCTGAAGCTTTCTTT. The rearrangement joins TRBV11-1 to TRBJ1-1; D gene ambiguous. In germline, CDR1 is SGHAT, CDR2 FQDESV (reference sequence). The CDR3 spans 13 residues. Trimming pared 6 bases from V and 6 bases from J, leaving 14 bases between.

In this sample, this clone turned up once. At the DNA level, this CDR3 is encoded by other sequences in the same sample as well. This chain connects TRBV5-1 to TRBJ2-2; 7 bases match TRBD1. Germline assignment: CDR1 SGHRS and CDR2 YFSETQ. V lost 3 bases, J lost 2 bases, and 4 bases stayed unmatched. This CDR3 spans 15 amino acids. In DNA, the CDR3 is TGCGCCAGCAGCTATGGGACAGCAAACACCGGGGAGCTGTTTTTT. Protein sequence: CASSYGTANTGELFF.

The chain couples TRBV2 to TRBJ2-1; the D is unclear. The CDR3 consists of 15 residues. V lost 1 base to trimming and J lost 4 bases, with 11 bases between them. In germline, CDR1 is SNHLY, CDR2 FYNNEI. This CDR3 reads CASSEERSEYNEQFF. The CDR3 bases are TGTGCCAGCAGTGAAGAAAGGAGCGAGTACAATGAGCAGTTCTTC.

This sequence joins TRBV10-3 and TRBJ1-2, with D tentatively TRBD1 (5 bases). This CDR3 spans 12 amino acids. Trimming took 10 bases from V and 8 from J, leaving 17 bases between them. Germline values: CDR1 ENHRY, CDR2 SYGVKD. CDR3 loop: CATNSLGEGYTF. CDR3 nucleotides: TGTGCCACGAACTCACTGGGGGAGGGCTACACCTTC.

The V gene is TRBV7-2, the J gene TRBJ2-1; the D gene could be TRBD1 or TRBD2 (5 bases each). Germline CDR1 SGHTA, CDR2 FQGNSA. This CDR3 is 14 amino acids long. Trimming left V 2 bases short and J 7 bases short, with 12 bases between. The CDR3 protein is CASSLWGTQNEQFF. In DNA, the CDR3 is TGTGCCAGCAGCTTATGGGGGACCCAAAATGAGCAGTTCTTC.